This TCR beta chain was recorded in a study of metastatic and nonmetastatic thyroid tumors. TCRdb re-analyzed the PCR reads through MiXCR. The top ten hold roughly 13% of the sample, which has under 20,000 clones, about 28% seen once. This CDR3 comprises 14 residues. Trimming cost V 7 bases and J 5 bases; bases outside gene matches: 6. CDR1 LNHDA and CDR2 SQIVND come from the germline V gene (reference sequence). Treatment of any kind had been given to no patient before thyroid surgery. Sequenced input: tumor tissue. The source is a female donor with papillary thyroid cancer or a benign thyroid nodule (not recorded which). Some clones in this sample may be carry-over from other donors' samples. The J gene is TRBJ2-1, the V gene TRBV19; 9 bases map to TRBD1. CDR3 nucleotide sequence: TGTGCCAGTACCAGGACAGGGGAAAACAATGAGCAGTTCTTC. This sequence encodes CASTRTGENNEQFF. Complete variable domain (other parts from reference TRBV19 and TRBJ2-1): DGGITQSPKYLFRKEGQNVTLSCEQNLNHDAMYWYRQDPGQGLRLIYYSQIVNDFQKGDIAEGYSVSREKKESFPLTVTSAQKNPTAFYLCASTRTGENNEQFFGPGTRLTVL.